This T cell receptor (beta chain) was obtained from a study of OX40 agonist ivuxolimab in advanced cancers. The CDR3 covers 13 residues. Trimming shortened V by 1 base and J by 8 bases, and 9 bases separated the two germline ends. From germline, CDR1 is MNHEY and CDR2 SMNVEV (reference sequence). Assay used: immunoSEQ multiplex PCR; TCRdb lists only in-frame clones, some missing. The sample includes tens of thousands of clones, roughly nine tenths of them seen just once. The chain couples TRBV27 to TRBJ2-1; possibly TRBD1 or TRBD2 for D (6 bases each). The receptor was isolated from an adult with an advanced solid tumor such as melanoma, head and neck, liver or kidney cancer. The input for sequencing was CD4+ or CD8+ T cells sorted from blood, taken in a trial of the OX40 agonist ivuxolimab. The CDR3 DNA sequence: TGTGCCAGCAGTTTATTAGGGGGGTATGAGCAGTTCTTC. Residues: CASSLLGGYEQFF.